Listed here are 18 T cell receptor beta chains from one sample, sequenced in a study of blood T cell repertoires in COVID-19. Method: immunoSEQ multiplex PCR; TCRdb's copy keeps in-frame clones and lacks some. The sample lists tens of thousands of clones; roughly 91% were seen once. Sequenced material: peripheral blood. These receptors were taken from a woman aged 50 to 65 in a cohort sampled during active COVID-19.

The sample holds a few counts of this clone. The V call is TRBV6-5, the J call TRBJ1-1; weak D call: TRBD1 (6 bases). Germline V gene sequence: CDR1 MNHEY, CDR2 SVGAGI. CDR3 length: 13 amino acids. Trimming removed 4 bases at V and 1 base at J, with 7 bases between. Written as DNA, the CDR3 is TGTGCCAGCAGTTGGGGACAGAACACTGAAGCTTTCTTT. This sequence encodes CASSWGQNTEAFF.

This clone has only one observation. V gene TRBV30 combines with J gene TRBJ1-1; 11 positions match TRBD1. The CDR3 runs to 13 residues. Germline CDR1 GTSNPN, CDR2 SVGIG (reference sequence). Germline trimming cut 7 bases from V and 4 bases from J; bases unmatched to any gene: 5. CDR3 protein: CAFGQGAVTEAFF. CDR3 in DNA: TGTGCCTTTGGACAGGGGGCGGTCACTGAAGCTTTCTTT.

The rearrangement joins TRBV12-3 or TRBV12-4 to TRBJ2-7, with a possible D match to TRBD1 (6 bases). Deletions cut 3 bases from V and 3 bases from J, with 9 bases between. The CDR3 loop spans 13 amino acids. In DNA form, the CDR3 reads TGTGCCAGCAGTTTCGAAGGGGGCTACGAGCAGTACTTC. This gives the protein CASSFEGGYEQYF.

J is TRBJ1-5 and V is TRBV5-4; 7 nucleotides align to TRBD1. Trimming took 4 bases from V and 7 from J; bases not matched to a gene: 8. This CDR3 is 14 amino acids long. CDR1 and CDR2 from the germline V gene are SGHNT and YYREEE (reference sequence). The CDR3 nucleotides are TGTGCCAGCAGCCGTGACAGGGTAGGACAGCCCCAGCATTTT. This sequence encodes CASSRDRVGQPQHF.

Here the CDR3 reads CASSRVPTSYEQYF. The CDR3 DNA sequence: TGTGCCAGCAGCCGGGTCCCAACTTCCTACGAGCAGTACTTC. This chain uses TRBV7-2 with TRBJ2-7; D is uncertain. Germline V gene sequence: CDR1 SGHTA, CDR2 FQGNSA. The ends were cut back, 5 bases at V and 1 base at J, with 12 bases in the middle. CDR3 length equals 14 residues.

The CDR3 DNA reads as TGTGCCAGCAGCTTAAGGGCCGGGACAGACACTGAAGCTTTCTTT. Its translation is CASSLRAGTDTEAFF. V is TRBV7-3 and J is TRBJ1-1; 7 bases fit TRBD1. Germline CDR1 and CDR2: SGHTA and FQGTGA. This CDR3 region has 15 residues. V was pared by 1 base and J by 3 bases, with 5 bases of the junction left unmatched. Supplemented by reference TRBV7-3 and TRBJ1-1, the full variable domain reads GAGVSQTPSNKVTEKGKYVELRCDPISGHTALYWYRQSLGQGPEFLIYFQGTGAADDSGLPNDRFFAVRPEGSVSTLKIQRTERGDSAVYLCASSLRAGTDTEAFFGQGTRLTVV.

The CDR3: CASSQVQGKSPETQYF. CDR3 DNA sequence: TGTGCCAGCAGCCAAGTTCAGGGCAAGTCCCCAGAGACCCAGTACTTC. This chain links TRBV4-2 with TRBJ2-5; tentatively, D is TRBD1 (5 bases). The CDR3 is 16 amino acids. V gave up 1 base and J gave up 4 bases, with 16 bases separating them. Germline CDR1 is LGHNA and CDR2 is YNFKEQ.

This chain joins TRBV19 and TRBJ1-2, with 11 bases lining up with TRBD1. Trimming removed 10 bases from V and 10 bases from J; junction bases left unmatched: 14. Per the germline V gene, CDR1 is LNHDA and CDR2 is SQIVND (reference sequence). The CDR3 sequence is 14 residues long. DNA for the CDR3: TGTGCCACCCACTTAGGGAGGACAGGGGGCGACTACACCTTC. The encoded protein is CATHLGRTGGDYTF.

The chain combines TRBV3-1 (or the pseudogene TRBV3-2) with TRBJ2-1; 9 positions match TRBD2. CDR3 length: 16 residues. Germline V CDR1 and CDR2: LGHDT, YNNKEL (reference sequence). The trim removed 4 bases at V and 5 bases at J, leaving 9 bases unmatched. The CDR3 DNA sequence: TGTGCCAGCAGCCCACCGACTAGCGGAATGAACAATGAGCAGTTCTTC. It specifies CASSPPTSGMNNEQFF.

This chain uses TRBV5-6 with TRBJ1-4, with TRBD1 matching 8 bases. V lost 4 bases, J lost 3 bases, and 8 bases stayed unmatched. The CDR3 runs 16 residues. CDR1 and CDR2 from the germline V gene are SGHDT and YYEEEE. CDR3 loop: CASSIRTGLANEKLFF. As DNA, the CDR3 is TGTGCCAGCAGCATCCGGACAGGGTTGGCTAATGAAAAACTGTTTTTT.

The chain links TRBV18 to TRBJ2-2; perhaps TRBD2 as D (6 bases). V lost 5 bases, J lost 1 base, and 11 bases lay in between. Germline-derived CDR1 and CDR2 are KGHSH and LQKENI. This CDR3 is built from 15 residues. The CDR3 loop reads CASSSRDLNTGELFF. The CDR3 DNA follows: TGTGCCAGCTCATCCCGGGACTTGAACACCGGGGAGCTGTTTTTT.

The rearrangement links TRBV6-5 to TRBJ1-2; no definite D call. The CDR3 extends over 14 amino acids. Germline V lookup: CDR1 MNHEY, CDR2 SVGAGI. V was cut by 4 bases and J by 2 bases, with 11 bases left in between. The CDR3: CASSFSTGNYGYTF. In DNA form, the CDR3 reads TGTGCCAGCAGTTTCTCTACGGGGAACTATGGCTACACCTTC.

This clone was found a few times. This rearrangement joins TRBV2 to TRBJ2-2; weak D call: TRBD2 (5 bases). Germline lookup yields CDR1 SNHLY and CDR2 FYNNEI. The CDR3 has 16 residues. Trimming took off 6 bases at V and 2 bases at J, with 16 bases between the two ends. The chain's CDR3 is CASSFLAADNTGELFF. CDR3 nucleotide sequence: TGTGCCAGCAGCTTCCTAGCCGCCGACAACACCGGGGAGCTGTTTTTT.

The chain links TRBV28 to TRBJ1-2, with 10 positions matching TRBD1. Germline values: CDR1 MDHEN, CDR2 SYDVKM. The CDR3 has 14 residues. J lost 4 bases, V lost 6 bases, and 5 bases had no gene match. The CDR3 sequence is CASRPGTGVYGYTF. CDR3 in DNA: TGTGCCAGCAGACCCGGGACAGGGGTCTATGGCTACACCTTC.

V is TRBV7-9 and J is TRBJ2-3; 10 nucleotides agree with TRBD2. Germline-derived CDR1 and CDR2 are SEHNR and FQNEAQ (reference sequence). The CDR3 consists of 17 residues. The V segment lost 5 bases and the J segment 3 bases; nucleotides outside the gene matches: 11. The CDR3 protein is CASSGITGTSATDTQYF. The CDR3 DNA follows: TGTGCCAGCAGCGGTATCACCGGGACTAGCGCTACAGATACGCAGTATTTT.

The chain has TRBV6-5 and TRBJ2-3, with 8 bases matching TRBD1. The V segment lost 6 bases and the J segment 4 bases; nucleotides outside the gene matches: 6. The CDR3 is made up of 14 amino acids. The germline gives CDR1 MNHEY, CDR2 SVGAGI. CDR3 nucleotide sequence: TGTGCCAGCAGCCACGGACAGGGACCAGATACGCAGTATTTT. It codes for CASSHGQGPDTQYF.

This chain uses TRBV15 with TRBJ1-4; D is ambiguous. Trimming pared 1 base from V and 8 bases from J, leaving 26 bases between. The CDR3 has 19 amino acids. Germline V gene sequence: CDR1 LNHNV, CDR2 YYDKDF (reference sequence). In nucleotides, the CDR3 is TGTGCCACCAGCAGAGGACAAGTGGGTACATCCTTAACGAGAGAAAAACTGTTTTTT. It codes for CATSRGQVGTSLTREKLFF.

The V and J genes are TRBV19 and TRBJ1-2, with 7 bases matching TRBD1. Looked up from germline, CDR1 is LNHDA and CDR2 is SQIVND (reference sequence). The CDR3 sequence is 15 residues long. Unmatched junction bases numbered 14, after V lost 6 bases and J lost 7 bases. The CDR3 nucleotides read TGTGCCAGTAGCGGAATCGATCGACAGGGAACTGGCTACACCTTC. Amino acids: CASSGIDRQGTGYTF.